Each of the 9 T cell receptor beta chains below was sequenced from the same sample in a study of cytomegalovirus exposure and HLA in healthy donors. Method: immunoSEQ multiplex PCR; TCRdb's copy keeps in-frame clones and lacks some. The repertoire has tens of thousands of clones, 94% of them found once; the top ten carry around 1.5%. The specimen was PBMCs. The receptors stem from a man in his late teens or twenties in good health and CMV-seropositive.

In this sample, this clone turned up once. The rearrangement links TRBV10-3 to TRBJ2-7; TRBD2 might be the D (6 bases). V shed 6 bases and J shed 0 bases, with 18 bases lying between them. Germline assignment: CDR1 ENHRY and CDR2 SYGVKD. CDR3 length: 16 residues. For the CDR3, the DNA is TGTGCCATCAGGGTAGAAAGGGGACTTAGCTCCTACGAGCAGTACTTC. It is translated as CAIRVERGLSSYEQYF.

The chain recombines TRBV5-6 with TRBJ2-7; 9 bases match TRBD1. The ends lost 4 bases at V and 6 bases at J; junction bases unmatched: 11. Germline V gene data show CDR1 as SGHDT and CDR2 as YYEEEE. The CDR3 consists of 15 residues. The CDR3 sequence: CASSVSGTGLGEQYF. The CDR3 DNA follows: TGTGCCAGCAGCGTATCCGGGACAGGGCTCGGCGAGCAGTACTTC.

The chain employs TRBV9 and TRBJ2-3, with 9 nucleotides matching TRBD2. CDR1 is SGDLS and CDR2 is YYNGEE in the germline V gene. V was clipped by 2 bases and J by 0 bases; unmatched bases: 4. This CDR3 is 16 amino acids long. CDR3 protein: CASSVSSGTSTDTQYF. CDR3 in DNA: TGTGCCAGCAGCGTGTCTAGCGGGACGAGCACAGATACGCAGTATTTT.

The rearrangement joins TRBV6-1 to TRBJ1-4; D not resolved. Trimming shortened V by 0 bases and J by 4 bases, and 12 bases separated the two germline ends. The CDR3 totals 16 residues. The germline V gene encodes CDR1 MNHNS and CDR2 SASEGT. In DNA form, the CDR3 reads TGTGCCAGCAGTGAAGCGAGTTTTTCTAGTAATGAAAAACTGTTTTTT. Amino acid sequence: CASSEASFSSNEKLFF.

The rearrangement uses TRBV6-6 and TRBJ1-1; D remains ambiguous. Trimming took off 6 bases at V and 4 bases at J, with 12 bases between the two ends. Germline V gene data show CDR1 as MNHNY and CDR2 as SVGAGI (reference sequence). CDR3 length equals 13 residues. The CDR3 loop reads CASSEESGTEAFF. DNA for the CDR3: TGTGCCAGCAGCGAGGAGTCGGGCACTGAAGCTTTCTTT.

The rearrangement uses TRBV19 and TRBJ1-5, with D possibly matching TRBD1 (6 bases). The germline V and J ends were trimmed by 5 bases and 7 bases, with 15 bases remaining between them. The CDR3 has 14 residues. Germline-derived CDR1 and CDR2 are LNHDA and SQIVND (reference sequence). The CDR3 here is CASSSPGGLQPQHF. The CDR3 DNA follows: TGTGCCAGTAGTTCCCCGGGGGGCTTGCAGCCCCAGCATTTT.

This clone showed up just a few times. V gene TRBV9 combines with J gene TRBJ1-3, with D tentatively TRBD1 (6 bases). The germline V gene encodes CDR1 SGDLS and CDR2 YYNGEE. With 1 base removed from V and 1 base from J, the gap between germline ends came to 9 bases. The CDR3 runs 15 residues. CDR3 nucleotides: TGTGCCAGCAGCGTAACCGGACAGTCTGGAAACACCATATATTTT. Translated: CASSVTGQSGNTIYF.

The J gene is TRBJ2-7, the V gene TRBV14; 9 nucleotides agree with TRBD1. The CDR3 is 15 amino acids. Germline CDR1 and CDR2: SGHDN and FVKESK. Trimming at V came to 4 bases and at J to 3 bases, leaving 7 bases not matched to a gene. The CDR3 sequence: CASSPTGGQGYEQYF. The CDR3 nucleotides read TGTGCCAGCAGCCCGACAGGGGGTCAGGGCTACGAGCAGTACTTC.

The V and J genes are TRBV6-4 and TRBJ1-1; D gene uncertain. With 1 base removed from V and 0 bases from J, the gap between germline ends came to 21 bases. Germline lookup yields CDR1 MRHNA and CDR2 SNTAGT. The CDR3 consists of 19 residues. The CDR3 spells CASSDYRGNTPLLNTEAFF. The CDR3 DNA sequence: TGTGCCAGCAGTGACTATCGCGGGAACACTCCCCTCCTGAACACTGAAGCTTTCTTT.